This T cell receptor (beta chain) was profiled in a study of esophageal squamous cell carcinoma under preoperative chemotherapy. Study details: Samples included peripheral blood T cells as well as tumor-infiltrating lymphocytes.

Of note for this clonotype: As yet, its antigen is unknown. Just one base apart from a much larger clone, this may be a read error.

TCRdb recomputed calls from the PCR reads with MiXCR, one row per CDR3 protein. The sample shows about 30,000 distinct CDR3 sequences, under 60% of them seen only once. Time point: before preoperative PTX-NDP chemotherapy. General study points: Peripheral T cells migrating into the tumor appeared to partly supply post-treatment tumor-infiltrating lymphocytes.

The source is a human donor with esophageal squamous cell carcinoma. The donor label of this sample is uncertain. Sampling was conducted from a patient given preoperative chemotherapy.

The CDR3 protein is CASSPPGQVYNEQYF. The CDR3 nucleotides read TGTGCCAGCAGCCCTCCGGGACAGGTCTACAATGAGCAGTACTTC. The V call is TRBV7-3, the J call TRBJ2-3; 8 bases are shared with TRBD1. The end of the DNA is better explained by TRBJ2-7, so the J call may be wrong. The germline CDR1 and CDR2 sequences are SGHTA and FQGTGA. The CDR3 contains 15 residues.